The clone carrying this T cell receptor beta chain was seen a handful of times. The V gene end was trimmed by 4 bases and the J gene end by 7 bases; junction bases not matched to a gene: 11. Germline loops: CDR1 SGHRS, CDR2 YFSETQ. CDR3 length equals 15 residues. This specimen comes from a study of control samples from healthy donors and cancer patients. Repertoires were generated with immunoSEQ multiplex PCR, while TCRdb's copy carries only in-frame clones and drops some. The sample shows around 70,000 clones, about 83% of them seen only once. The sequencing sample was made of blood. The TCR originated in a man aged 60 to 69 in good health. The chain links TRBV5-1 to TRBJ2-7, with 10 nucleotides matching TRBD2. As DNA, the CDR3 is TGCGCCAGCAGCCCCCCGGTAGCGGGAGGTGGTGAGCAGTACTTC. Its translation: CASSPPVAGGGEQYF.